The clone carrying this T cell receptor beta chain has a count of ten or more. Its antigen is as yet unknown. The TCR beta CDR3 regions underwent amplification using RNA transcripts as the source. Researchers ran a first-round RT-PCR on the TCR CDR3 using the HTBI primer set. TCRdb re-derived calls from the multiplex PCR reads in MiXCR, one entry per CDR3 protein. The table includes about 24,000 distinct CDR3 sequences, around 54% detected once. This entry belongs to a study of T cells in Graves' hyperthyroidism and ophthalmopathy. Study conclusions and caveats: Most expanded thyroid clonotypes above 0.001 also appeared in blood. Ophthalmopathy and stable hyperthyroidism were told apart by a 13 V-J model.

On the basis of clinical symptoms, serum thyroxine and TRAb, thyroid ultrasound and orbital computed tomography, diagnoses were made. Predating any ophthalmopathy symptoms, the blood sample was taken at first hyperthyroidism diagnosis. This TCR derives from a woman aged 40 to 49 with Graves' hyperthyroidism that later progressed to Graves' ophthalmopathy. The sample was blood.

CDR3 in DNA: TGCAGTGAGTCCCACGGACGGCTAAACATTCAGTACTTC. Its protein product is CSESHGRLNIQYF. This rearrangement joins TRBV20-1 to TRBJ2-4; D ambiguous. V was pared by 7 bases and J by 6 bases, with 16 bases between. This CDR3 has 13 amino acids. Germline V gene data show CDR1 as DFQATT and CDR2 as SNEGSKA (reference sequence).